This section outlines one T cell receptor beta chain sequence together with its context. Its specificity is unknown. With UMI labels, 5' RACE was used to prepare the TRB cDNA libraries. TCRdb reprocessed the 5' RACE reads, with one entry per CDR3 protein and no DNA. Its table records about 56,000 distinct CDR3 sequences. This entry is derived from a study of CXCR3-negative and CXCR3-positive naive CD8 T cells. The germline gives CDR1 SEHNR, CDR2 FQNEAQ (reference sequence). This CDR3 comprises 13 residues. Study observations and caveats: Relative to memory CD8+ cells, whose diversity was much lower, both naive subsets had comparably high diversity.

This chain connects TRBV7-9 to TRBJ2-7; the TCRdb call, TRBD1, lacks DNA for checking. Sequencing input: memory CD8+ T cells from blood. This sequence originates from a human donor in good health. Some clones in this sample may be carry-over from other donors' samples. The CDR3 loop reads CASSIGTGDEQYF.